These 21 T cell receptor beta chains were all obtained from the same sample, sequenced in a study of technical replicates of blood from several donors. Clones were read by immunoSEQ multiplex PCR, and TCRdb kept only the in-frame ones, dropping some. This table has 100,000 or so clones, approximately 96% appearing once. The sample was T cells isolated from PBMCs. The receptor set was obtained from a human donor in good health.

The V call is TRBV4-1, the J call TRBJ2-3; 7 nucleotides align to TRBD2. Germline loops: CDR1 MGHRA, CDR2 YSYEKL. The CDR3 extends over 12 amino acids. J gave up 11 bases and V 4 bases, and 6 bases lay outside the gene matches. CDR3 protein: CASSPPSGMQYF. The CDR3 DNA reads as TGCGCCAGCAGCCCTCCTAGCGGTATGCAGTATTTT.

The chain links TRBV9 to TRBJ1-3; no firm D call. V was trimmed by 4 bases and J by 2 bases, leaving 4 bases between them. Germline V gene lookup returns CDR1 SGDLS and CDR2 YYNGEE. The CDR3 consists of 12 residues. The CDR3 is CASSPPGNTIYF. The CDR3 region has the DNA TGTGCCAGCAGCCCTCCTGGAAACACCATATATTTT.

This clone was counted once. J is TRBJ2-7 and V is TRBV7-2; perhaps TRBD1 as D (5 bases). CDR1 SGHTA and CDR2 FQGNSA come from the germline V gene. The CDR3 is 12 residues long. V shed 2 bases and J shed 4 bases, with 6 bases lying between them. CDR3 amino acids: CASSLQGYEQYF. The CDR3 DNA reads as TGTGCCAGCAGCTTACAGGGTTACGAGCAGTACTTC.

V and J are TRBV19 and TRBJ2-3; no clear D. Germline V gives CDR1 LNHDA, CDR2 SQIVND (reference sequence). V was cut by 3 bases and J by 5 bases, with 12 bases left in between. CDR3 size: 14 residues. The CDR3 region has the DNA TGTGCCAGTAGTATTATTAGCCAAGGAGATACGCAGTATTTT. Its translation: CASSIISQGDTQYF.

V gene TRBV19 combines with J gene TRBJ2-7; D possibly corresponds to TRBD2 (6 bases). The germline V gene encodes CDR1 LNHDA and CDR2 SQIVND (reference sequence). Trimming removed 6 bases at V and 2 bases at J, with 11 bases between. The CDR3 totals 13 residues. The CDR3: CASSPGRPYEQYF. The CDR3 DNA reads TGTGCCAGTAGCCCAGGGAGGCCCTACGAGCAGTACTTC.

The gene calls are TRBV10-1 and TRBJ1-1; 11 bases match TRBD1. The CDR3 sequence is 14 residues long. In germline, CDR1 is WNHNN, CDR2 SYGVQD (reference sequence). V gave up 5 bases and J gave up 4 bases; unmatched junction bases: 3. The CDR3 protein is CASSPGTGGTEAFF. The CDR3 DNA reads as TGCGCCAGCAGTCCCGGGACAGGGGGCACTGAAGCTTTCTTT.

The V and J genes are TRBV27 and TRBJ2-1, with D maybe TRBD2 (6 bases). This CDR3 has 16 residues. V shed 5 bases and J shed 7 bases, with 21 bases lying between them. Germline V gene data show CDR1 as MNHEY and CDR2 as SMNVEV (reference sequence). This chain's CDR3 is CASSPFWQGGANEQFF. CDR3 DNA: TGTGCCAGCAGTCCCTTCTGGCAGGGAGGCGCAAATGAGCAGTTCTTC.

CDR3 coding DNA: TGTGCCAGCAGTGAAAGGCGGGAGGATAAAAACATTCAGTACTTC. It specifies CASSERREDKNIQYF. The chain is built from TRBV6-1 and TRBJ2-4; 8 bases agree with TRBD2. The V gene end was trimmed by 2 bases and the J gene end by 4 bases; junction bases not matched to a gene: 4. Germline CDR1 and CDR2: MNHNS and SASEGT. The CDR3 sequence is 15 residues long.

This clone occurred once. The chain employs TRBV19 and TRBJ1-1; D uncertain. V was clipped by 7 bases and J by 1 base, with 16 bases between them. Germline lookup yields CDR1 LNHDA and CDR2 SQIVND (reference sequence). CDR3 size: 15 residues. Written as DNA, the CDR3 is TGTGCCAGTACCTACGCCCGGTTTTCGAACACTGAAGCTTTCTTT. Translated: CASTYARFSNTEAFF.

The CDR3 loop reads CASSQGGGYGYTF. For the CDR3, the DNA is TGCGCCAGCAGCCAAGGAGGTGGCTATGGCTACACCTTC. The J gene is TRBJ1-2, the V gene TRBV4-1; D is ambiguous. The germline CDR1 and CDR2 sequences are MGHRA and YSYEKL. The CDR3 length is 13 residues. Between the trimmed V and J ends, which lost 1 base and 4 bases, there was a span of 7 bases.

V and J are TRBV2 and TRBJ2-1; 7 bases align to TRBD1. There are 17 residues in the CDR3. CDR1 and CDR2 from the germline V gene are SNHLY and FYNNEI. Germline trimming cut 2 bases from V and 0 bases from J; bases unmatched to any gene: 7. The CDR3 loop is CASSETLGDSSYNEQFF. The DNA of the CDR3 is TGTGCCAGCAGTGAAACTCTAGGGGACAGCTCCTACAATGAGCAGTTCTTC.

This chain links TRBV28 with TRBJ2-7; 7 bases fit TRBD2. Trimming cost V 6 bases and J 6 bases; bases outside gene matches: 8. The CDR3 totals 13 residues. Germline CDR1 reads MDHEN; CDR2 reads SYDVKM. Here the CDR3 reads CASSLVGEGEQYF. CDR3 DNA: TGTGCCAGCAGCCTAGTGGGGGAGGGCGAGCAGTACTTC. Variable domain in full (rest from reference TRBV28 and TRBJ2-7): DVKVTQSSRYLVKRTGEKVFLECVQDMDHENMFWYRQDPGLGLRLIYFSYDVKMKEKGDIPEGYSVSREKKERFSLILESASTNQTSMYLCASSLVGEGEQYFGPGTRLTVT.

The chain carries TRBV5-6 and TRBJ1-2; TRBD1 matches at 7 bases. Germline CDR1 SGHDT, CDR2 YYEEEE. The length of the CDR3 is 14 residues. The V gene end was trimmed by 4 bases and the J gene end by 5 bases; junction bases not matched to a gene: 8. The CDR3 reads CASSDRQGRYGYTF. In DNA form, the CDR3 reads TGTGCCAGCAGCGACAGACAGGGCCGATATGGCTACACCTTC.

For the CDR3, the DNA is TGTGCCAGCAGCCAATCGGGACAGTCAGATACGCAGTATTTT. It translates to CASSQSGQSDTQYF. The chain couples TRBV9 to TRBJ2-3; 7 bases line up with TRBD1. From germline, CDR1 is SGDLS and CDR2 YYNGEE. There are 14 residues in the CDR3. J was trimmed by 4 bases and V by 4 bases; bases with no gene match: 6.

This chain joins TRBV19 and TRBJ2-3; 8 bases align to TRBD1. This CDR3 is built from 15 residues. CDR1 and CDR2 from the germline V gene are LNHDA and SQIVND (reference sequence). V shed 2 bases and J 6 bases; nucleotides not matched to a gene: 7. In nucleotides, the CDR3 is TGTGCCAGTAGTATAACGCAGGGGGCTGGTGATACGCAGTATTTT. Translating it yields CASSITQGAGDTQYF.

V usage is TRBV5-8 and J usage is TRBJ1-1, with 7 bases identical to TRBD1. This CDR3 spans 20 amino acids. Unmatched junction bases numbered 20, after V lost 0 bases and J lost 3 bases. CDR1 and CDR2 (germline): SGHTS, YDEGEE. The CDR3 reads CASSLGGVRGRRSGDTEAFF. CDR3 nucleotides: TGTGCCAGCAGCTTGGGAGGGGTGAGGGGGCGAAGGTCTGGGGACACTGAAGCTTTCTTT.

V gene TRBV5-1 combines with J gene TRBJ1-4, with D maybe TRBD1 (5 bases). V was cut by 4 bases and J by 5 bases, with 15 bases left in between. Germline lookup yields CDR1 SGHRS and CDR2 YFSETQ. The CDR3 is 15 residues long. CDR3 loop: CASSVLVGENEKLFF. The CDR3 nucleotides are TGCGCCAGCAGCGTTCTGGTAGGGGAAAATGAAAAACTGTTTTTT. Filled out from reference TRBV5-1 and TRBJ1-4, the complete variable domain reads KAGVTQTPRYLIKTRGQQVTLSCSPISGHRSVSWYQQTPGQGLQFLFEYFSETQRNKGNFPGRFSGRQFSNSRSEMNVSTLELGDSALYLCASSVLVGENEKLFFGSGTQLSVL.

This chain uses TRBV5-1 with TRBJ2-3, with D possibly being TRBD2 (6 bases). V lost 0 bases and J 5 bases, leaving 7 bases between the germline ends. Germline V gene data show CDR1 as SGHRS and CDR2 as YFSETQ. The CDR3 is 13 amino acids. The CDR3 DNA reads TGCGCCAGCAGCTTGGGAGCGGGAGATACGCAGTATTTT. This translates into CASSLGAGDTQYF.

The CDR3 DNA reads as TGTGCCAGCAGCCGCCGCGGAAGCTCCTACGAGCAGTACTTC. This sequence encodes CASSRRGSSYEQYF. V is TRBV13 and J is TRBJ2-7; no firm D call. From germline, CDR1 is PRHDT and CDR2 FYEKMQ (reference sequence). The ends were cut back, 5 bases at V and 0 bases at J, with 11 bases in the middle. CDR3 size: 14 residues.

This sequence joins TRBV5-6 and TRBJ2-7, with 8 bases identical to TRBD1. J gave up 7 bases and V 1 base, and 7 bases lay outside the gene matches. CDR1 and CDR2 (germline): SGHDT, YYEEEE. The CDR3 has 14 amino acids. CDR3 amino acids: CASSLLQGAKEQYF. For the CDR3, the DNA is TGTGCCAGCAGCTTGTTGCAGGGGGCTAAGGAGCAGTACTTC.

The V and J genes are TRBV19 and TRBJ2-3, with 7 positions matching TRBD1. Germline values: CDR1 LNHDA, CDR2 SQIVND (reference sequence). V lost 5 bases and J lost 2; bases outside the gene matches: 4. This CDR3 is built from 14 residues. In DNA form, the CDR3 reads TGTGCCAGTAGTCTCGGGACAGCCACAGATACGCAGTATTTT. Translating gives CASSLGTATDTQYF.